This record looks at one T cell receptor beta chain sequence and its context. The CDR3 is made up of 17 amino acids. Germline assignment: CDR1 ENHRY and CDR2 SYGVKD. Trimming at V came to 4 bases and at J to 4 bases, leaving 11 bases not matched to a gene. 13 Jbeta primers and 60 Vbeta primers were used for the PCR. The method was immunoSEQ multiplex PCR; TCRdb's version includes in-frame clones alone and lacks a portion of them. This repertoire shows about 190,000 clones, approximately 70% found once; its top ten account for 3% to 4%. This sample is part of a study of cytomegalovirus exposure and HLA in healthy donors.

Material for sequencing was PBMCs. This TCR was sampled from a woman aged 25 to 45 in good health and CMV-seropositive. V is TRBV10-3 and J is TRBJ2-7, with TRBD2 matching 12 bases. CDR3 coding DNA: TGTGCCATCAGTGCCAGCTTACTAGCGGGAGGCTCTTACGAGCAGTACTTC. Amino acid sequence: CAISASLLAGGSYEQYF.